This T cell receptor beta chain came from a study of OX40 agonist ivuxolimab in advanced cancers. Study-wide background: Hepatocellular carcinoma, melanoma, renal cell or head and neck cancer occurred in dose-escalation patients. Whole-study findings and limits: There were, on average, more expanded clones in CD8+ T cells than in CD4+.

Here immunoSEQ multiplex PCR was the method, and the copy in TCRdb shows in-frame clones only, minus some. The sample lists 35,000 to 40,000 clones, around 80% occurring once. Exclusion applied to patients with autoimmune disease history or systemic immunosuppression. As concerns this clone: Its antigen is as yet unknown.

J lost 1 base, V lost 2 bases, and 7 bases had no gene match. Germline V gene sequence: CDR1 KGHSH, CDR2 LQKENI. The CDR3 sequence is 16 residues long. The source of this sequence is an adult with an advanced solid tumor such as melanoma, head and neck, liver or kidney cancer. The sequencing here drew on CD4+ or CD8+ T cells sorted from blood, taken in a trial of the OX40 agonist ivuxolimab. The V gene is TRBV18, the J gene TRBJ2-7; 8 bases agree with TRBD2. The CDR3 loop reads CASSPKPAGGSYEQYF. In DNA, the CDR3 is TGTGCCAGCTCACCAAAACCCGCGGGGGGATCCTACGAGCAGTACTTC.